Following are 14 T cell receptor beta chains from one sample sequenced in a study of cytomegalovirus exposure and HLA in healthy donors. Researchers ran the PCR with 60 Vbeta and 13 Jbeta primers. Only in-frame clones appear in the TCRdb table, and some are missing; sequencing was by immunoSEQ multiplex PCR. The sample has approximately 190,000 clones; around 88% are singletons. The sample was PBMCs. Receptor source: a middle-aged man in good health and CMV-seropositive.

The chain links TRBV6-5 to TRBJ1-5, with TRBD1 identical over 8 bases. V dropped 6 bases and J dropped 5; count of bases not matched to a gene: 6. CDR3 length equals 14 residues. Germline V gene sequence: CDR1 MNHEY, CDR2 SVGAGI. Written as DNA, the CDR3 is TGTGCCAGCAGCCGGACAGGGATCTATCAGCCCCAGCATTTT. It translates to CASSRTGIYQPQHF.

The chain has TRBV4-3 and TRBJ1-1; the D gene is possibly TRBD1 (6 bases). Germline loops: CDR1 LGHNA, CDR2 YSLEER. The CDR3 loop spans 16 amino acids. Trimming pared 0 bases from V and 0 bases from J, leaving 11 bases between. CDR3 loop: CASSQEGGRLNTEAFF. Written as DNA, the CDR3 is TGCGCCAGCAGCCAAGAAGGGGGACGGTTGAACACTGAAGCTTTCTTT.

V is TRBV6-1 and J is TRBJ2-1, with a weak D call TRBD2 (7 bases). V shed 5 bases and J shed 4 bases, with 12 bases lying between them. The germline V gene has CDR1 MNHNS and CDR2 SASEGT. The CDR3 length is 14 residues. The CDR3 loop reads CASSLGGAYNEQFF. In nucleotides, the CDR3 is TGTGCCAGCAGTTTGGGGGGGGCTTACAATGAGCAGTTCTTC.

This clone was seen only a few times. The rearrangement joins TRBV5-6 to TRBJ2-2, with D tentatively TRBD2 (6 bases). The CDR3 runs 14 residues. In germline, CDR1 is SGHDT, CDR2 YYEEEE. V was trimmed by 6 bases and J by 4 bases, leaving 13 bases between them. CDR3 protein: CASMLDGGTGELFF. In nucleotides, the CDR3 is TGTGCCAGCATGTTGGACGGGGGCACCGGGGAGCTGTTTTTT.

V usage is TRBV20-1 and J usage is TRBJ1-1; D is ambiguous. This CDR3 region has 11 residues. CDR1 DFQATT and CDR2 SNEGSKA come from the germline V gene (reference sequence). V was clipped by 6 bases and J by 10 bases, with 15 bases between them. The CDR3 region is CSAILGEGAFF. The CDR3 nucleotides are TGCAGTGCCATCCTCGGGGAAGGAGCTTTCTTT.

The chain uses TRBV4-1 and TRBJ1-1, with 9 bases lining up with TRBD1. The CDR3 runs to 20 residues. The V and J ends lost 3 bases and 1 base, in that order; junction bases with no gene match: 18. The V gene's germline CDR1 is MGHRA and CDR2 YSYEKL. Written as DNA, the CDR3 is TGCGCCAGCAGCCACGGACTGGACAGGGGAAAACTAATAGAGAACACTGAAGCTTTCTTT. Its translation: CASSHGLDRGKLIENTEAFF.

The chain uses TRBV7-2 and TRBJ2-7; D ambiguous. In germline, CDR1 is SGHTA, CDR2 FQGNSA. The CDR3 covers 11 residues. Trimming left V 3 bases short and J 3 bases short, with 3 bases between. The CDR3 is CASSFNYEQYF. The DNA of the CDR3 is TGTGCCAGCAGCTTCAACTACGAGCAGTACTTC.

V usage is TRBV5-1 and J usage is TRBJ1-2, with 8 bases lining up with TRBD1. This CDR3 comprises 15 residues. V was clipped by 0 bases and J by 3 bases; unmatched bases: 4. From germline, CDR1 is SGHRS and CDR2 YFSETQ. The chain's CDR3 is CASSLVLTGDYGYTF. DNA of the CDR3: TGCGCCAGCAGCTTGGTTTTGACAGGGGACTATGGCTACACCTTC.

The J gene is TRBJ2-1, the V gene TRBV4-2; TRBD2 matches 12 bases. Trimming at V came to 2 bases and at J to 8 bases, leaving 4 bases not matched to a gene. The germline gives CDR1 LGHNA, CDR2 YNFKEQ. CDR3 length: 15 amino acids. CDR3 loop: CASSQLAGGPHEQFF. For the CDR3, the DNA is TGTGCCAGCAGCCAACTAGCGGGAGGGCCCCATGAGCAGTTCTTC.

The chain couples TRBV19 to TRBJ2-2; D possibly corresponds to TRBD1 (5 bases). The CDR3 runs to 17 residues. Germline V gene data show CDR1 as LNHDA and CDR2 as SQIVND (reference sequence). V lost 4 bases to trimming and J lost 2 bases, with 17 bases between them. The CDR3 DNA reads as TGTGCCAGTAGTAGGAGCTTAGGCAGGGCCAACACCGGGGAGCTGTTTTTT. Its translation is CASSRSLGRANTGELFF.

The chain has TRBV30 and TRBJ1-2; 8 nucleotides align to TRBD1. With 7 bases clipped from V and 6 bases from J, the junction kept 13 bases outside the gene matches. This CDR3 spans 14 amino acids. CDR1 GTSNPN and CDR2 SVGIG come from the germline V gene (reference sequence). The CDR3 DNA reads TGTGCCTTAGGACAGGGAGATAAGAGGGATGGCTACACCTTC. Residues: CALGQGDKRDGYTF.

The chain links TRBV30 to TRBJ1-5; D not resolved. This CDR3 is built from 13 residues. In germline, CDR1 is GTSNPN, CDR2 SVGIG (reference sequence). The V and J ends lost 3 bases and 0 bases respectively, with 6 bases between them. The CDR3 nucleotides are TGTGCCTGGAGCCCCTATAGCAATCAGCCCCAGCATTTT. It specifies CAWSPYSNQPQHF.

The CDR3 reads CASSTSGQGETQYF. The CDR3 nucleotides read TGTGCCAGCAGTACCTCGGGACAGGGCGAGACCCAGTACTTC. The genes are TRBV25-1 and TRBJ2-5, with TRBD1 matching over 9 bases. Germline CDR1 MGHDK, CDR2 SYGVNS. V lost 5 bases, J lost 5 bases, and 6 bases stayed unmatched. This CDR3 has 14 amino acids. Looking up the rest from reference TRBV25-1 and TRBJ2-5 gives the full variable domain: EADIYQTPRYLVIGTGKKITLECSQTMGHDKMYWYQQDPGMELHLIHYSYGVNSTEKGDLSSESTVSRIRTEHFPLTLESARPSHTSQYLCASSTSGQGETQYFGPGTRLLVL.

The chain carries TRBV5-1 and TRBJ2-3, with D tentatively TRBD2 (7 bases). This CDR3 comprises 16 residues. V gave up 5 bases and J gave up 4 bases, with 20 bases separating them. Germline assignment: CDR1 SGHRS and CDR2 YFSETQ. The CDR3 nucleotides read TGCGCCAGCAGAGGCCCCGGGGGGCAAGGTCCAGATACGCAGTATTTT. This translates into CASRGPGGQGPDTQYF. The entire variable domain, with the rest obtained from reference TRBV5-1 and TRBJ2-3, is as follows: KAGVTQTPRYLIKTRGQQVTLSCSPISGHRSVSWYQQTPGQGLQFLFEYFSETQRNKGNFPGRFSGRQFSNSRSEMNVSTLELGDSALYLCASRGPGGQGPDTQYFGPGTRLTVL.